The following is a T cell receptor (beta chain) sequence with its context. This clone was seen a few times. The target of this receptor is not known. It has no much larger one-base neighbor in the sample; base qualities were not kept. This sample was included in a study of beta chain features in type 1 diabetes (dated by TCRdb to between 2017 and 2018). The study in broad terms: Mean age, gender distribution, total cell number and subset yield did not differ between patients and healthy donors. Regulatory and stem cell-like memory subsets were isolated from only 8 patients and roughly eight healthy donors, whereas naive and central memory subsets came from all 30 or so donors. The study compared TCRB repertoires of sorted circulating CD4+ T cell subsets between recently diagnosed type 1 diabetes patients and matched healthy donors. A total of 85 million to 110 million sorted cells were examined across all samples, and RNA yield correlated strongly with the number of cells per subset.

Each donor gave one peripheral blood draw, about 110 mL on average, collected into heparinised tubes. A BD FACSAria II was used to sort naive, central memory, regulatory and stem cell-like memory CD4+ T cells with a panel that included CD45RO, CCR7, CD25, CD127, CD95 and CD27. A purity above 98% was achieved for all sorted populations. Right away, PBMCs were isolated by Lymphoprep density gradient centrifugation and were stained directly, with no culture step. So that batch effects would be minimized, each experiment stained and sorted samples in pairs, pairing one healthy donor with one patient. All of the isolated RNA was reverse transcribed with the High Capacity cDNA Reverse Transcription Kit, so expressed TCRB transcripts were sequenced. Deep immunoSEQ sequencing was applied to naive, central memory and regulatory T cell samples, giving an average of roughly 3.5 million total reads per sample. After sorted cells were lysed in RLT buffer, RNA was extracted with DNase-treated RNeasy Micro or Mini kits, with the choice depending on cell number. To prevent cross-contamination, every cell subset was processed on its own, while patient and healthy donor samples were processed together. TCRB sequences were amplified from cDNA with the immunoSEQ multiplex PCR, producing 87-bp fragments spanning the CDR3 region. Sequencing of the amplicons was done on the Illumina HiSeq platform. Concerning the study's data processing: PCR bias was corrected computationally using synthetic template baselines, and reads within Hamming distance 2 were collapsed, with unmergeable singletons discarded. Reads were aligned against IMGT so that V, D and J genes, CDR3 length and insertions or deletions at six rearrangement sites could be assigned. Within each subset, clonotype counts were normalized to sorted cell number, after which true diversity and Gini coefficients were computed with the tcR R package. Repertoire sharing was quantified using the overlap coefficient calculated on TCRB nucleotide sequences. Not all clones reach the TCRdb copy of this immuneACCESS table, which keeps in-frame sequences only. Checked studies attribute under half of the gap to unresolved V genes and leave the rest unexplained. The V and J calls and clone size come from that table; D and trimming were worked out from the DNA. The sample has 200,000 to 250,000 clones on record, approximately 10% of them singletons. The ten top clones hold roughly 1.4% of the sample.

From its cysteine to its phenylalanine, the CDR3 spans 16 amino acids. Only the CDR3 region is kept as DNA, spanning 48 bases read in frame from base 1. The germline V gene (reference sequence) supplies CDR1 SEHNR and CDR2 FQNEAQ. Trimming accounts for 5 bases at V and 7 bases at J, while the number of junction bases matched to no gene is 8. Summary of the overall study and its limitations: A moderate but significant shortening of TCRB CDR3 length was observed in type 1 diabetes patients in all four CD4+ subsets. PCR may preferentially amplify shorter templates, but because patient and control samples were amplified and corrected together, any resulting skew would affect both groups equally. Because the HLA sub-analyses included only small numbers of individuals, any influence of HLA type on TCRB rearrangement was left unresolved. Patients with type 1 diabetes made fewer insertions and deleted more nucleotides at VDJ recombination sites, implying thymic rearrangement abnormalities. Because cDNA rather than genomic DNA was sequenced, highly expressing activated cells could have been over-represented, although no difference in activation and CD3 levels was found between groups. The naive, central memory and regulatory TCRB repertoires appeared to resemble one another more closely among patients than among healthy donors.

What was sequenced was central memory CD4+ T cells from blood. The sequence is built from TRBV7-9 and TRBJ2-1; a stretch of 13 junction bases matches TRBD2. The TCR sequence derives from a man younger than 35 in good health. In nucleotides, the sequence is TGTGCCAGCAGCCGTAGACTAGCGGGAGGACGAAATGAGCAGTTCTTC. The encoded protein is CASSRRLAGGRNEQFF.